This TCR beta chain was observed in a study of blood T cell repertoires in COVID-19. Study as a whole: COVID-19 samples from acute and convalescent phases originated in the United States, Italy and Spain. From T cells, B-cell-depleted T cells, or PBMCs came the material, which was cDNA or gDNA.

As processed by the authors: Estimation of nucleated cell counts was performed using reference gene primer amplification. Measured with immunoSEQ multiplex PCR; TCRdb has only the in-frame clones, and not every one. That table supplies the V and J calls and clone size; D and trimming were determined from the DNA. The sample records about 69,000 clones, around 89% being singletons. The CDR3 spans 15 residues. V lost 2 bases to trimming and J lost 1 base, with 11 bases between them. Germline assignment: CDR1 SGHNT and CDR2 YYREEE (reference sequence). The specimen was peripheral blood. This receptor was identified in a middle-aged man with acute or convalescent COVID-19. The V and J genes are TRBV5-4 and TRBJ2-3; unclear D gene. This CDR3 reads CASSFRVGGTDTQYF. CDR3 DNA sequence: TGTGCCAGCAGCTTCCGGGTCGGAGGCACAGATACGCAGTATTTT.